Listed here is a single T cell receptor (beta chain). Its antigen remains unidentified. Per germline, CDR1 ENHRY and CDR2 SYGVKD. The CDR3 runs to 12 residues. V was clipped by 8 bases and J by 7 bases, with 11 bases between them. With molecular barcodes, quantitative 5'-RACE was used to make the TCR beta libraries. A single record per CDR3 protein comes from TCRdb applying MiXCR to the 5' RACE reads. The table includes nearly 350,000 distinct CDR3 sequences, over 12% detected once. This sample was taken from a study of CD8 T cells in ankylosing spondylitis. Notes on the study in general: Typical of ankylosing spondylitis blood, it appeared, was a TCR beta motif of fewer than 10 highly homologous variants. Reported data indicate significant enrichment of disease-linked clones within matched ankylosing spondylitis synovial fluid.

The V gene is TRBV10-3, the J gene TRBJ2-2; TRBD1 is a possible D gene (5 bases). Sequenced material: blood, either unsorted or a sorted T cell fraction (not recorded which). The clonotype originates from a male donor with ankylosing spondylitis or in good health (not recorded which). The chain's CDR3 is CAIERGGGELFF. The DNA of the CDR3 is TGTGCCATCGAAAGGGGCGGCGGGGAGCTGTTTTTT.